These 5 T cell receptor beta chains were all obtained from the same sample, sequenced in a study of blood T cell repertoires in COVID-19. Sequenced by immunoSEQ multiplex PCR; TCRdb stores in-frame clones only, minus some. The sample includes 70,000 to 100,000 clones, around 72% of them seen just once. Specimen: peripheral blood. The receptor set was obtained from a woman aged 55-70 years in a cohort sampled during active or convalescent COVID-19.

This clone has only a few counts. The CDR3 loop is CASSPGQGISNQPQHF. CDR3 nucleotide sequence: TGTGCCAGCAGCCCGGGACAGGGAATTAGTAATCAGCCCCAGCATTTT. The chain has TRBV3-1 (or the pseudogene TRBV3-2) and TRBJ1-5; 9 bases fit TRBD1. The CDR3 has 16 residues. Germline V gives CDR1 LGHDT, CDR2 YNNKEL (reference sequence). V dropped 4 bases and J dropped 4; count of bases not matched to a gene: 8.

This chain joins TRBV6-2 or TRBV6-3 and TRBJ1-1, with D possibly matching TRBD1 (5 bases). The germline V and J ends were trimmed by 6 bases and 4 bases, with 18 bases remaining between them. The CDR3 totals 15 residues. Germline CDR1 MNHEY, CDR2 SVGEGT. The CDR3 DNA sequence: TGTGCCAGCAGCAGCGGGGGGGGTAGGGGCACTGAAGCTTTCTTT. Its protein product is CASSSGGGRGTEAFF.

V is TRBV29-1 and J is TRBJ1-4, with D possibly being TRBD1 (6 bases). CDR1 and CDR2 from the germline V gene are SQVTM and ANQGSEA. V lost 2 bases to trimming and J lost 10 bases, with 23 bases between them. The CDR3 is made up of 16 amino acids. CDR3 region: CSVEKGSGGVKAKLFF. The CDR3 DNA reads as TGCAGCGTTGAAAAAGGGTCGGGGGGCGTGAAGGCAAAACTGTTTTTT.

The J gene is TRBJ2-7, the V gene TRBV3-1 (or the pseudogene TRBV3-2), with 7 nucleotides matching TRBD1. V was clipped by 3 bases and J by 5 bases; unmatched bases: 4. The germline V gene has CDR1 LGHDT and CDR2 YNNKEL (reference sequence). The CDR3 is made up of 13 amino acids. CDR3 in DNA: TGTGCCAGCAGCCATAGAAGGGGGCACGAGCAGTACTTC. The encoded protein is CASSHRRGHEQYF.

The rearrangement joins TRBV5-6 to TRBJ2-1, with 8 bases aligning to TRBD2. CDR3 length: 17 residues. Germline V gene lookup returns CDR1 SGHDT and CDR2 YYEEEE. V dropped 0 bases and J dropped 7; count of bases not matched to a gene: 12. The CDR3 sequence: CASSLGYKAGGGNEQFF. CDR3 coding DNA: TGTGCCAGCAGCTTGGGGTATAAGGCGGGGGGCGGGAATGAGCAGTTCTTC.